These T cell receptor beta chains were read from a single sample in a study of cytomegalovirus exposure and HLA in healthy donors. Measured with immunoSEQ multiplex PCR; TCRdb has only the in-frame clones, and not every one. In the table there are approximately 110,000 clones, 60% to 75% of which are singletons. Input material: PBMCs. The receptors stem from a man aged 35 to 55 in good health and CMV-seropositive. Each CDR3 is given with its conserved first and last residue. A D gene is named only where the DNA matches it firmly. A row's size may be missing; if present it is once, few, many or a size class.

j_gene: TRBJ2-5
v_gene: TRBV6-5
abundance: .
d_gene: .
CDR3nt: TGTGCCAGCAGGGACCCAGGGGTTGAGACCCAGTACTTC
CDR3aa: CASRDPGVETQYF

j_gene: TRBJ2-7
v_gene: TRBV30
abundance: few
d_gene: .
CDR3nt: TGTGCCTGGGAACCCGGACTGAACTACGAGCAGTACTTC
CDR3aa: CAWEPGLNYEQYF

j_gene: TRBJ2-3
v_gene: TRBV5-8
abundance: .
d_gene: .
CDR3nt: TGTGCCAGCAGCTTTGGAGCCCCACGAACAGATACGCAGTATTTT
CDR3aa: CASSFGAPRTDTQYF

j_gene: TRBJ1-5
v_gene: TRBV27
abundance: .
d_gene: .
CDR3nt: TGTGCCAGCAGTTTTAAACTCTATAGCAATCAGCCCCAGCATTTT
CDR3aa: CASSFKLYSNQPQHF

j_gene: TRBJ2-1
v_gene: TRBV11-2
abundance: .
d_gene: TRBD2
CDR3nt: TGTGCCAGCAGCTCCACTAGCGGTATCTACAATGAGCAGTTCTTC
CDR3aa: CASSSTSGIYNEQFF

j_gene: TRBJ1-4
v_gene: TRBV9
abundance: .
d_gene: TRBD1
CDR3nt: TGTGCCAGCAGCGTCGGGACAGGACATGAAAAACTGTTTTTT
CDR3aa: CASSVGTGHEKLFF

j_gene: TRBJ2-1
v_gene: TRBV27
abundance: .
d_gene: TRBD2
CDR3nt: TGTGCCAGCCAATCTAGCGGGAGATTTAATGAGCAGTTCTTC
CDR3aa: CASQSSGRFNEQFF

j_gene: TRBJ1-5
v_gene: TRBV27
abundance: .
d_gene: TRBD1
CDR3nt: TGTGCCAGCAGTATAGGACAGGGGGGTCAGCCCCAGCATTTT
CDR3aa: CASSIGQGGQPQHF

j_gene: TRBJ1-4
v_gene: TRBV5-4
abundance: once
d_gene: .
CDR3nt: TGTGCCAGCAGCTTTCAGGGAAGGACTAATGAAAAACTGTTTTTT
CDR3aa: CASSFQGRTNEKLFF

j_gene: TRBJ2-2
v_gene: TRBV19
abundance: .
d_gene: TRBD1
CDR3nt: TGTGCCAGTAGTACTGACAGGGCCGGGGAGCTGTTTTTT
CDR3aa: CASSTDRAGELFF

j_gene: TRBJ1-1
v_gene: TRBV15
abundance: few
d_gene: .
CDR3nt: TGTGCCACCAGCAGAGATGCAGGGGACACTGAAGCTTTCTTT
CDR3aa: CATSRDAGDTEAFF

j_gene: TRBJ1-3
v_gene: TRBV6-5
abundance: .
d_gene: TRBD1
CDR3nt: TGTGCCAGCGGAGTACAGGGGACCGGAAACACCATATATTTT
CDR3aa: CASGVQGTGNTIYF

j_gene: TRBJ2-1
v_gene: TRBV27
abundance: .
d_gene: TRBD1
CDR3nt: TGTGCCAGCAAGTCCGGGACAGGGACCTACAATGAGCAGTTCTTC
CDR3aa: CASKSGTGTYNEQFF

j_gene: TRBJ1-5
v_gene: TRBV19
abundance: few
d_gene: .
CDR3nt: TGTGCCAGTAGTCAGGGGAGTCAGCCCCAGCATTTT
CDR3aa: CASSQGSQPQHF

j_gene: TRBJ2-1
v_gene: TRBV6-1
abundance: .
d_gene: .
CDR3nt: TGTGCCAGCAGTGTCCTCCGGGATAGTGATGAGCAGTTCTTC
CDR3aa: CASSVLRDSDEQFF

j_gene: TRBJ1-2
v_gene: TRBV4-1
abundance: .
d_gene: TRBD1
CDR3nt: TGCGCCAGCAGCCAAGCTAGGGACAGGGTCTCAACCGGCTATGGCTACACCTTC
CDR3aa: CASSQARDRVSTGYGYTF

j_gene: TRBJ2-1
v_gene: TRBV2
abundance: .
d_gene: .
CDR3nt: TGTGCCAGCAGTGAGAGAACAGGCGATGAGCAGTTCTTC
CDR3aa: CASSERTGDEQFF

j_gene: TRBJ2-2
v_gene: TRBV2
abundance: .
d_gene: TRBD2
CDR3nt: TGTGCCAGCAGTCAACTAGCGGGAGAGAACACCGGGGAGCTGTTTTTT
CDR3aa: CASSQLAGENTGELFF

j_gene: TRBJ2-3
v_gene: TRBV5-4
abundance: .
d_gene: TRBD1
CDR3nt: TGTGCCAGCAGCTCCAGATCCGGGACAGGGCCCCCAGATACGCAGTATTTT
CDR3aa: CASSSRSGTGPPDTQYF

j_gene: TRBJ2-1
v_gene: TRBV7-2
abundance: once
d_gene: .
CDR3nt: TGTGCCAGCAGCTTAACCCGGGACTCCTACAATGAGCAGTTCTTC
CDR3aa: CASSLTRDSYNEQFF

j_gene: TRBJ2-3
v_gene: TRBV10-3
abundance: .
d_gene: .
CDR3nt: TGTGCCATCAGTGAGTCGCCGCGAGCGGGCACAGATACGCAGTATTTT
CDR3aa: CAISESPRAGTDTQYF

j_gene: TRBJ1-3
v_gene: TRBV4-2
abundance: .
d_gene: .
CDR3nt: TGTGCCAGCAGCTCGGCGGGGGGACCATTCGGAAACACCATATATTTT
CDR3aa: CASSSAGGPFGNTIYF

j_gene: TRBJ2-3
v_gene: TRBV30
abundance: few
d_gene: TRBD2
CDR3nt: TGTGCCTGGAGTGGAAGGGGACTAGCGGGGAGCACAGATACGCAGTATTTT
CDR3aa: CAWSGRGLAGSTDTQYF

j_gene: TRBJ2-1
v_gene: TRBV2
abundance: .
d_gene: .
CDR3nt: TGTGCCAGCATTACAGGGGAGGAGGAGCAGTTCTTC
CDR3aa: CASITGEEEQFF

j_gene: TRBJ1-5
v_gene: TRBV6-6
abundance: .
d_gene: .
CDR3nt: TGTGCCAGCACCTACGTTCTAAATCAGCCCCAGCATTTT
CDR3aa: CASTYVLNQPQHF

j_gene: TRBJ1-1
v_gene: TRBV7-6
abundance: few
d_gene: .
CDR3nt: TGTGCCAGCAGCTCCGACAGGAACACTGAAGCTTTCTTT
CDR3aa: CASSSDRNTEAFF

j_gene: TRBJ2-7
v_gene: TRBV7-2
abundance: .
d_gene: .
CDR3nt: TGTGCCAGCAGCTTACCGGGGAACGAGCAGTACTTC
CDR3aa: CASSLPGNEQYF

j_gene: TRBJ1-5
v_gene: TRBV21-1
abundance: .
d_gene: .
CDR3nt: TGTGCCAGCACCCCGCAGGGTAGCAATCAGCCCCAGCATTTT
CDR3aa: CASTPQGSNQPQHF

j_gene: TRBJ1-2
v_gene: TRBV6-1
abundance: .
d_gene: .
CDR3nt: TGTGCCAGCAGTGAGGACATATCCTTCTATGGCTACACCTTC
CDR3aa: CASSEDISFYGYTF

j_gene: TRBJ1-2
v_gene: TRBV10-3
abundance: .
d_gene: TRBD1
CDR3nt: TGTGCCATCAGTGCTACAGACACAGGGGTAGGGGGCTACACCTTC
CDR3aa: CAISATDTGVGGYTF

j_gene: TRBJ1-6
v_gene: TRBV5-1
abundance: few
d_gene: TRBD1
CDR3nt: TGCGCCAGCAGCTTGGACAGGGGGGGTTCACCCCTCCACTTT
CDR3aa: CASSLDRGGSPLHF

j_gene: TRBJ1-1
v_gene: TRBV7-9
abundance: .
d_gene: .
CDR3nt: TGTGCCAGCAACTCTCTTCTGAGGGTGAGTGAAGCTTTCTTT
CDR3aa: CASNSLLRVSEAFF

j_gene: TRBJ1-4
v_gene: TRBV11-2
abundance: few
d_gene: .
CDR3nt: TGTGCCAGCAGCTTAGCCAGGCTTAATGAAAAACTGTTTTTT
CDR3aa: CASSLARLNEKLFF

j_gene: TRBJ2-5
v_gene: TRBV6-1
abundance: once
d_gene: .
CDR3nt: TGTGCCAGCAGTGAACCCCTCGGAGGGGCGCGGGAGACCCAGTACTTC
CDR3aa: CASSEPLGGARETQYF

j_gene: TRBJ2-5
v_gene: TRBV7-2
abundance: .
d_gene: TRBD2
CDR3nt: TGTGCCAGCAGCTTAGGACCCCCGGGACTAGCGGGAGAGTTAGAGACCCAGTACTTC
CDR3aa: CASSLGPPGLAGELETQYF

j_gene: TRBJ2-3
v_gene: TRBV30
abundance: .
d_gene: .
CDR3nt: TGTGCCTGGAGTGTAATTTGGGCGGGAACAGATACGCAGTATTTT
CDR3aa: CAWSVIWAGTDTQYF

j_gene: TRBJ1-5
v_gene: TRBV29-1
abundance: .
d_gene: .
CDR3nt: TGCAGCGTCGGCAATGGACTGCTTAGGGATCAGCCCCAGCATTTT
CDR3aa: CSVGNGLLRDQPQHF

j_gene: TRBJ1-2
v_gene: TRBV6-5
abundance: .
d_gene: TRBD1
CDR3nt: TGTGCCAGCAGGAGCCGGGACAGTGAGGGCTACACCTTC
CDR3aa: CASRSRDSEGYTF

j_gene: TRBJ2-2
v_gene: TRBV15
abundance: .
d_gene: TRBD2
CDR3nt: TGTGCCACCAGCAGAGATCGGGAGGAGGGCGGGGAGCTGTTTTTT
CDR3aa: CATSRDREEGGELFF

j_gene: TRBJ2-3
v_gene: TRBV7-3
abundance: once
d_gene: .
CDR3nt: TGTGCCAGCAGCTTAACCGGCAGGGGCACAGATACGCAGTATTTT
CDR3aa: CASSLTGRGTDTQYF

j_gene: TRBJ2-5
v_gene: TRBV7-9
abundance: .
d_gene: TRBD1
CDR3nt: TGTGCCAGCAGCTTTCAGCCGGGACAGGGGTCAGAAGAGACCCAGTACTTC
CDR3aa: CASSFQPGQGSEETQYF

j_gene: TRBJ1-1
v_gene: TRBV7-8
abundance: .
d_gene: TRBD1
CDR3nt: TGTGCCAGCAGCTTAGCTGCCAGGGGGATGAACACTGAAGCTTTCTTT
CDR3aa: CASSLAARGMNTEAFF

j_gene: TRBJ1-1
v_gene: TRBV18
abundance: .
d_gene: TRBD1
CDR3nt: TGTGCCAGCTCCCGCGGACAGGGGGACGTGACTGAAGCTTTCTTT
CDR3aa: CASSRGQGDVTEAFF

j_gene: TRBJ2-6
v_gene: TRBV7-3
abundance: .
d_gene: TRBD1
CDR3nt: TGTGCCAGCAGCTTAGGGACAGGGGGCTTTTCTGGGGCCAACGTCCTGACTTTC
CDR3aa: CASSLGTGGFSGANVLTF

j_gene: TRBJ1-3
v_gene: TRBV6-5
abundance: .
d_gene: .
CDR3nt: TGTGCCAGCAGTAAAAATGCGGGACGCGGAAACACCATATATTTT
CDR3aa: CASSKNAGRGNTIYF

j_gene: TRBJ2-1
v_gene: TRBV7-9
abundance: .
d_gene: TRBD2
CDR3nt: TGTGCCCACAGGCCCTTGCGGGGGGATGAGCAGTTCTTC
CDR3aa: CAHRPLRGDEQFF

j_gene: TRBJ1-4
v_gene: TRBV28
abundance: once
d_gene: TRBD1
CDR3nt: TGTGCCAGCAGTTCCCTATCCGACAGGGAACTGTTTTTT
CDR3aa: CASSSLSDRELFF

j_gene: TRBJ2-4
v_gene: TRBV5-1
abundance: few
d_gene: TRBD1
CDR3nt: TGCGCCAGCAGCTTAGGACAGGGACAGGGGACCTTCAGGAACTTC
CDR3aa: CASSLGQGQGTFRNF

j_gene: TRBJ2-5
v_gene: TRBV7-9
abundance: .
d_gene: TRBD2
CDR3nt: TGTGCCAGCAGCTTAGTAGGGCTAGCGGGAGAAGAGACCCAGTACTTC
CDR3aa: CASSLVGLAGEETQYF

j_gene: TRBJ2-2
v_gene: TRBV7-2
abundance: .
d_gene: TRBD1
CDR3nt: TGTGCCAGCAGCCTTCGCGGGACAGGTAACACCGGGGAGCTGTTTTTT
CDR3aa: CASSLRGTGNTGELFF

j_gene: TRBJ2-1
v_gene: TRBV9
abundance: .
d_gene: TRBD2
CDR3nt: TGTGCCAGCAGCGTAGGGACTAGCGCCGACAATGAGCAGTTCTTC
CDR3aa: CASSVGTSADNEQFF

j_gene: TRBJ2-3
v_gene: TRBV5-1
abundance: .
d_gene: TRBD2
CDR3nt: TGCGCCAGCAGGATCAGCGGGAGGGAGACAGATACGCAGTATTTT
CDR3aa: CASRISGRETDTQYF

j_gene: TRBJ1-4
v_gene: TRBV6-1
abundance: .
d_gene: TRBD1
CDR3nt: TGTGCCAGCAGATCGACAGGGGGCAATGAAAAACTGTTTTTT
CDR3aa: CASRSTGGNEKLFF

j_gene: TRBJ1-1
v_gene: TRBV6-5
abundance: few
d_gene: .
CDR3nt: TGTGCCAGCACGACAGCGAACACTGAAGCTTTCTTT
CDR3aa: CASTTANTEAFF